This T cell receptor (beta chain) was profiled in a study of shared clonotypes between healthy human individuals. Study context: Used for every donor were three CD4 naive, three CD4 memory, two CD8 naive and one CD8 memory plate.

Concerning this clone itself: Its antigen is as yet unknown. This same CDR3 is encoded by further DNA sequences in the sample.

Germline CDR1 SGDLS, CDR2 YYNGEE. The CDR3 extends over 14 amino acids. With 2 bases clipped from V and 4 bases from J, the junction kept 2 bases outside the gene matches. The method was immunoSEQ multiplex PCR; TCRdb's version includes in-frame clones alone and lacks a portion of them. The table lists around 1.6 million clones, approximately 98% of them singletons. Study-level findings and limits: Generation probability values for non-shared clonotypes were lower than those for clonotypes shared by all four donors. Among donors, the sharing of clonotypes was expected to be influenced by sequencing depth. Blood alone was sampled, and tissue repertoires likely differ.

The source material was naive CD4+ T cells sorted from blood. Subset denoted: CD45RA+ positively selected. J is TRBJ2-7 and V is TRBV9, with TRBD2 matching 11 bases. The TCR comes from a man younger than 40 in good health. This CDR3 reads CASSVTSGSYEQYF. The CDR3, as DNA: TGTGCCAGCAGCGTTACTAGCGGGAGTTACGAGCAGTACTTC.